One and the same sample provided the 21 T cell receptor beta chains below, sequenced in a study of CD8+ T cells in alopecia areata. TCR sequencing used cDNA made by reverse transcription of extracted RNA. Generated by immunoSEQ multiplex PCR, the TCRdb table keeps only in-frame clones and is missing some. This sample has approximately 200,000 clones, with 50% to 60% found just once. Noted treatment: oral pan-JAK inhibitor, 5-10 mg twice daily. The sample here was CD4+ T cells sorted from blood, taken at week 4, from a patient treated with tofacitinib. These receptors all stem from a human donor with alopecia areata.

The chain joins TRBV10-3 to TRBJ1-5; 8 positions agree with TRBD1. Germline-derived CDR1 and CDR2 are ENHRY and SYGVKD. Trimming at V came to 2 bases and at J to 4 bases, leaving 4 bases not matched to a gene. The CDR3 is 15 residues long. DNA of the CDR3: TGTGCCATCAGTGAGGACAGGGGAGGGAATCAGCCCCAGCATTTT. Translating it yields CAISEDRGGNQPQHF.

V is TRBV2 and J is TRBJ1-6; TRBD1 is a possible D gene (6 bases). Germline-derived CDR1 and CDR2 are SNHLY and FYNNEI. Trimming cost V 3 bases and J 6 bases, with 12 bases left between them. The CDR3 sequence is 15 residues long. The CDR3 loop is CASSEAGQRNSPLHF. The CDR3 coding sequence is TGTGCCAGCAGTGAGGCGGGACAACGTAATTCACCCCTCCACTTT.

A single count supports this clone. The germline gene is not matched at one end of the junction; a read error may be the cause. The V and J genes are TRBV30 and TRBJ1-1; unclear D gene. The germline V gene encodes CDR1 GTSNPN and CDR2 SVGIG (reference sequence). The CDR3 spans 11 residues. The CDR3 reads CAWRGNAEAFF. CDR3 nucleotide sequence: TGTGCCTGGAGGGGGAACGCTGAAGCTTTCTTT.

In DNA form, the CDR3 reads TGTGCCACCAGCAGAGATGAGAGCGGGTCCCTCCACTTT. Protein: CATSRDESGSLHF. This chain uses TRBV15 with TRBJ1-6; unclear D gene. Per the germline V gene, CDR1 is LNHNV and CDR2 is YYDKDF (reference sequence). The CDR3 runs to 13 residues. Between the trimmed V and J ends, which lost 0 bases and 14 bases, there was a span of 11 bases.

The chain combines TRBV7-2 with TRBJ1-1, with 8 bases lining up with TRBD1. This CDR3 is built from 14 residues. Germline assignment: CDR1 SGHTA and CDR2 FQGNSA. J lost 2 bases, V lost 5 bases, and 4 bases had no gene match. Written as DNA, the CDR3 is TGTGCCAGCAGCGTAGACAGGGGTAACACTGAAGCTTTCTTT. The encoded protein is CASSVDRGNTEAFF.

The rearrangement uses TRBV5-7 and TRBJ2-5; weak D call: TRBD2 (5 bases). Gene TRBJ2-7 matches the end of the DNA better, so the J call may be wrong. TRBV5-7 is annotated as an ORF whose role is uncertain. The CDR3 is 13 residues long. The DNA of the CDR3 is TGTGCCAGCATTTCGTCGGGGACCTACGAGCAGTACTTC. Translating it yields CASISSGTYEQYF.

V is TRBV6-5 and J is TRBJ2-7; the D call may be TRBD1 or TRBD2 (5 bases each). The CDR3 has 14 amino acids. In germline, CDR1 is MNHEY, CDR2 SVGAGI. Trimming left V 2 bases short and J 2 bases short, with 10 bases between. CDR3 in amino acids: CASSYRDVTYEQYF. The CDR3 DNA follows: TGTGCCAGCAGTTACCGGGACGTAACCTACGAGCAGTACTTC.

This clone was detected only a few times. This sequence joins TRBV5-4 and TRBJ1-1; 7 nucleotides align to TRBD1. This CDR3 has 13 amino acids. V lost 4 bases and J lost 8; bases outside the gene matches: 8. Germline loops: CDR1 SGHNT, CDR2 YYREEE (reference sequence). The CDR3 here is CASSPPGTDEAFF. CDR3 nucleotides: TGTGCCAGCAGCCCTCCCGGGACAGACGAAGCTTTCTTT. Based on the CDR3 plus reference TRBV5-4 and TRBJ1-1, the full variable domain is ETGVTQSPTHLIKTRGQQVTLRCSSQSGHNTVSWYQQALGQGPQFIFQYYREEENGRGNFPPRFSGLQFPNYSSELNVNALELDDSALYLCASSPPGTDEAFFGQGTRLTVV.

The gene calls are TRBV7-2 and TRBJ2-3; D could derive from TRBD1 or TRBD2 (5 bases each). Per the germline V gene, CDR1 is SGHTA and CDR2 is FQGNSA. Deletions cut 5 bases from V and 5 bases from J, with 14 bases between. The CDR3 runs 14 residues. This CDR3 reads CASSPERGGDTQYF. In DNA form, the CDR3 reads TGTGCCAGCAGCCCGGAGAGGGGCGGAGATACGCAGTATTTT. The variable domain in full, completed from reference TRBV7-2 and TRBJ2-3, reads GAGVSQSPSNKVTEKGKDVELRCDPISGHTALYWYRQSLGQGLEFLIYFQGNSAPDKSGLPSDRFSAERTGGSVSTLTIQRTQQEDSAVYLCASSPERGGDTQYFGPGTRLTVL.

This chain uses TRBV25-1 with TRBJ2-1; D not certain. The length of the CDR3 is 15 residues. V lost 6 bases and J lost 3, with 15 bases in between. From germline, CDR1 is MGHDK and CDR2 SYGVNS. The CDR3 sequence: CASSDSRTLYNEQFF. The CDR3 DNA reads as TGTGCCAGCAGCGACTCCCGCACTCTCTACAATGAGCAGTTCTTC.

The V and J genes are TRBV29-1 and TRBJ2-7; D is unresolved. There are 12 residues in the CDR3. Germline loops: CDR1 SQVTM, CDR2 ANQGSEA. V was cut by 4 bases and J by 3 bases, with 10 bases left in between. This CDR3 is CSVAIGRYEQYF. The CDR3 DNA follows: TGCAGCGTTGCTATTGGGCGCTACGAGCAGTACTTC.

This clone was seen more than once but under ten times. The V call is TRBV7-8, the J call TRBJ1-2; D perhaps matches TRBD1 (6 bases). The CDR3 covers 14 residues. The germline CDR1 and CDR2 sequences are SGHVS and FQNEAQ. With 1 base removed from V and 6 bases from J, the gap between germline ends came to 12 bases. The CDR3 bases are TGTGCCAGCAGCTTAGTGGGGGCGAGCGATGGCTACACCTTC. This translates into CASSLVGASDGYTF.

This clone has a handful of counts. This sequence joins TRBV14 and TRBJ2-7; 7 bases are shared with TRBD2. The germline V gene has CDR1 SGHDN and CDR2 FVKESK. V was pared by 4 bases and J by 9 bases, with 12 bases of the junction left unmatched. The CDR3 consists of 14 residues. Here the CDR3 reads CASSPSGALLRQYF. In DNA, the CDR3 is TGTGCCAGCAGCCCAAGCGGGGCCCTTCTCAGGCAGTACTTC.

This clone was recorded a few times. The rearrangement links TRBV9 to TRBJ2-5, with 9 bases fitting TRBD1. Germline V lookup: CDR1 SGDLS, CDR2 YYNGEE. The trim removed 3 bases at V and 5 bases at J, leaving 5 bases unmatched. The CDR3 totals 14 residues. The DNA of the CDR3 is TGTGCCAGCAGCGGAAACAGGGGGCGGGAGACCCAGTACTTC. It translates to CASSGNRGRETQYF.

The gene calls are TRBV30 and TRBJ2-1; D call uncertain. V dropped 0 bases and J dropped 2 bases, with 8 bases sitting between them. Per the germline V gene, CDR1 is GTSNPN and CDR2 is SVGIG (reference sequence). This CDR3 is 14 amino acids long. The CDR3 region has the DNA TGTGCCTGGAGTGTGAGGCAGGCCTACAATGAGCAGTTCTTC. Protein sequence: CAWSVRQAYNEQFF.

The genes are TRBV5-4 and TRBJ2-5; 12 bases map to TRBD1. CDR1 is SGHNT, CDR2 YYREEE, per germline (reference sequence). V trimming: 3 bases; J trimming: 5 bases; junction bases outside the gene matches: 5. The CDR3 length is 15 residues. CDR3 nucleotide sequence: TGTGCCAGCAGCTCCGGGACAGGGGGCGTGGAGACCCAGTACTTC. It yields the protein CASSSGTGGVETQYF.

Only one count was recorded for this clone. The V and J genes are TRBV15 and TRBJ2-5, with D perhaps matching TRBD1 or TRBD2 (5 bases each). The V end was cut by 0 bases, the J end by 4 bases, with 15 bases between. This CDR3 comprises 16 residues. The germline CDR1 and CDR2 sequences are LNHNV and YYDKDF (reference sequence). As DNA, the CDR3 is TGTGCCACCAGCAGAGATTCCTCAAGGGACGGAGAGACCCAGTACTTC. Its translation: CATSRDSSRDGETQYF.

This sequence joins TRBV14 and TRBJ2-7, with 12 bases identical to TRBD2. Germline lookup yields CDR1 SGHDN and CDR2 FVKESK. The CDR3 consists of 16 residues. Trimming took 4 bases from V and 5 from J; bases not matched to a gene: 9. The CDR3 loop reads CASSRLAGVRVNEQYF. In DNA form, the CDR3 reads TGTGCCAGCAGCCGACTAGCGGGGGTGCGGGTCAACGAGCAGTACTTC.

J is TRBJ1-2 and V is TRBV19; 8 nucleotides agree with TRBD1. The V gene's germline CDR1 is LNHDA and CDR2 SQIVND (reference sequence). This CDR3 is built from 13 residues. The trim removed 6 bases at V and 4 bases at J, leaving 4 bases unmatched. CDR3 coding DNA: TGTGCCAGTAGCCAGGACAGGGCCTATGGCTACACCTTC. Translating gives CASSQDRAYGYTF.

V gene TRBV29-1 combines with J gene TRBJ1-2; D call uncertain. This CDR3 is built from 13 residues. Germline assignment: CDR1 SQVTM and CDR2 ANQGSEA. With 5 bases removed from V and 4 bases from J, the gap between germline ends came to 14 bases. CDR3 amino acids: CSVLEGSSYGYTF. The CDR3 region has the DNA TGCAGCGTTTTGGAGGGTTCATCCTATGGCTACACCTTC.

This clone was counted between two and nine times. The chain combines TRBV7-2 with TRBJ1-2; TRBD1 is a possible D gene (6 bases). Germline lookup yields CDR1 SGHTA and CDR2 FQGNSA. V shed 2 bases and J shed 8 bases, with 9 bases lying between them. This CDR3 region has 12 residues. The CDR3 is CASSLIQGGYTF. CDR3 coding DNA: TGTGCCAGCAGCTTAATTCAGGGGGGCTACACCTTC.